The rows below give T cell receptor beta chains drawn from one sample of a study of T cells in Graves' hyperthyroidism and ophthalmopathy. TCRdb passed the multiplex PCR reads through MiXCR, listing each CDR3 protein once. The sample lists about 270,000 distinct CDR3 sequences; 15% were seen once. The sample was blood. Every receptor here comes from a woman between 50 and 59 years old with Graves' hyperthyroidism that later progressed to Graves' ophthalmopathy. Each CDR3 is given with its conserved first and last residue. Each record gives: D gene, J gene, V gene, clone size, CDR3 protein, CDR3 DNA. A D gene is named only where the DNA matches it firmly. Expanded clones are given a class, and other clones once, few, many or no size at all.

d_gene: NA; j_gene: TRBJ2-7; v_gene: TRBV7-2; abundance: many; CDR3aa: CASSFRRDTYEQYF; CDR3nt: TGTGCCAGCAGCTTCAGGAGGGATACCTACGAGCAGTACTTC
d_gene: TRBD2; j_gene: TRBJ2-1; v_gene: TRBV9; abundance: many; CDR3aa: CASSGPSGRGYNEQFF; CDR3nt: TGTGCCAGCAGCGGGCCTAGCGGGAGAGGCTACAATGAGCAGTTCTTC
d_gene: NA; j_gene: TRBJ1-5; v_gene: TRBV3-1; abundance: many; CDR3aa: CASSQNSYQPQHF; CDR3nt: TGTGCCAGCAGCCAAAACTCTTATCAGCCCCAGCATTTT
d_gene: NA; j_gene: TRBJ1-1; v_gene: TRBV27; abundance: many; CDR3aa: CASSLFLNTEAFF; CDR3nt: TGTGCCAGCAGTTTATTTCTGAACACTGAAGCTTTCTTT
d_gene: TRBD2; j_gene: TRBJ2-1; v_gene: TRBV5-1; abundance: many; CDR3aa: CASSDVRRELRNEQFF; CDR3nt: TGCGCCAGCAGCGATGTGCGGCGGGAGTTAAGGAATGAGCAGTTCTTC
d_gene: NA; j_gene: TRBJ2-3; v_gene: TRBV6-1; abundance: many; CDR3aa: CASSDMSDTQYF; CDR3nt: TGTGCCAGCAGTGACATGTCAGATACGCAGTATTTT
d_gene: NA; j_gene: TRBJ2-5; v_gene: TRBV11-2; abundance: many; CDR3aa: CASSFYETQYF; CDR3nt: TGTGCCAGCAGCTTTTATGAGACCCAGTACTTC
d_gene: NA; j_gene: TRBJ2-2; v_gene: TRBV3-1; abundance: many; CDR3aa: CASSPEGHPRDTGELFF; CDR3nt: TGTGCCAGCAGCCCCGAGGGGCACCCAAGGGACACCGGGGAGCTGTTTTTT
d_gene: NA; j_gene: TRBJ1-3; v_gene: TRBV18; abundance: NA; CDR3aa: CASSPASSGLSGNTIYF; CDR3nt: TGTGCCAGCTCACCAGCGTCCTCTGGACTCTCTGGAAACACCATATATTTT
d_gene: TRBD1; j_gene: TRBJ1-2; v_gene: TRBV27; abundance: many; CDR3aa: CASSYSGTGGYYGYTF; CDR3nt: TGTGCCAGCAGCTATTCCGGGACAGGGGGGTACTATGGCTACACCTTC
d_gene: TRBD1; j_gene: TRBJ2-2; v_gene: TRBV4-1; abundance: NA; CDR3aa: CASSTRAPSGGYTGELSF; CDR3nt: TGCGCCAGCAGCACCCGGGCCCCCTCAGGGGGTTACACCGGGGAGCTGTCTTTT
d_gene: NA; j_gene: TRBJ2-3; v_gene: TRBV28; abundance: NA; CDR3aa: CASIRSFTDTQYF; CDR3nt: TGTGCCAGCATTAGGAGTTTCACAGATACGCAGTATTTT
d_gene: NA; j_gene: TRBJ1-2; v_gene: TRBV20-1; abundance: NA; CDR3aa: CSASHLSNYGYTF; CDR3nt: TGCAGTGCTAGTCACCTTTCTAACTATGGCTACACCTTC
d_gene: NA; j_gene: TRBJ2-1; v_gene: TRBV14; abundance: NA; CDR3aa: CASSLITGEGEREQFF; CDR3nt: TGTGCCAGCAGTCTCATCACGGGAGAGGGGGAGAGAGAGCAGTTCTTC
d_gene: TRBD2; j_gene: TRBJ2-2; v_gene: TRBV9; abundance: few; CDR3aa: CASSVATSGLAGGGTGELFF; CDR3nt: TGTGCCAGCAGCGTAGCAACGTCGGGACTAGCGGGAGGGGGCACCGGGGAGCTGTTTTTT
d_gene: NA; j_gene: TRBJ2-7; v_gene: TRBV20-1; abundance: many; CDR3aa: CSARHGERAYEQYF; CDR3nt: TGCAGTGCTAGACACGGGGAAAGGGCCTACGAGCAGTACTTC
d_gene: TRBD2; j_gene: TRBJ2-5; v_gene: TRBV28; abundance: many; CDR3aa: CASSLIGRGETQYF; CDR3nt: TGTGCCAGCAGTTTAATCGGGAGGGGCGAGACCCAGTACTTC
d_gene: NA; j_gene: TRBJ2-3; v_gene: TRBV10-2; abundance: NA; CDR3aa: CASSHGLTDTQYF; CDR3nt: TGCGCCAGCAGCCACGGACTAACAGATACGCAGTATTTT
d_gene: NA; j_gene: TRBJ2-1; v_gene: TRBV20-1; abundance: many; CDR3aa: CSARIPPGYNEQFF; CDR3nt: TGCAGTGCTAGAATACCGCCGGGGTACAATGAGCAGTTCTTC
d_gene: NA; j_gene: TRBJ1-6; v_gene: TRBV6-6; abundance: few; CDR3aa: CASSYAVRSSYNSPLHF; CDR3nt: TGTGCCAGCAGTTACGCTGTTAGGAGCTCCTATAATTCACCCCTCCACTTT
d_gene: NA; j_gene: TRBJ1-2; v_gene: TRBV7-2; abundance: many; CDR3aa: CASSMSTVNYGYTF; CDR3nt: TGTGCCAGCAGCATGTCGACAGTAAACTATGGCTACACCTTC
d_gene: NA; j_gene: TRBJ1-1; v_gene: TRBV12-3/TRBV12-4; abundance: few; CDR3aa: CASSFSSKLNTEAFF; CDR3nt: TGTGCCAGCAGTTTTTCTAGCAAACTGAACACTGAAGCTTTCTTT
d_gene: TRBD2; j_gene: TRBJ2-1; v_gene: TRBV3-1; abundance: NA; CDR3aa: CASSQAGLAGVNEQFF; CDR3nt: TGTGCCAGCAGCCAGGCGGGACTAGCGGGAGTCAATGAGCAGTTCTTC
d_gene: TRBD2; j_gene: TRBJ2-2; v_gene: TRBV4-2; abundance: few; CDR3aa: CASSQDALLAGETGELFF; CDR3nt: TGTGCCAGCAGCCAGGACGCCCTCCTAGCGGGAGAGACCGGGGAGCTGTTTTTT
d_gene: NA; j_gene: TRBJ1-1; v_gene: TRBV6-6; abundance: few; CDR3aa: CASSYDGGGTEAFF; CDR3nt: TGTGCCAGCAGTTACGATGGGGGGGGGACTGAAGCTTTCTTT
d_gene: NA; j_gene: TRBJ2-7; v_gene: TRBV11-2; abundance: many; CDR3aa: CASSLVPGQSYEQYF; CDR3nt: TGTGCCAGCAGCTTAGTACCTGGACAGTCCTACGAGCAGTACTTC
d_gene: NA; j_gene: TRBJ1-1; v_gene: TRBV5-1; abundance: many; CDR3aa: CASSFIGDATEAFF; CDR3nt: TGCGCCAGCAGCTTTATTGGGGACGCAACTGAAGCTTTCTTT
d_gene: NA; j_gene: TRBJ1-4; v_gene: TRBV27; abundance: few; CDR3aa: CASSLRGGQSEKLFF; CDR3nt: TGTGCCAGCAGTTTGAGGGGGGGCCAAAGTGAAAAACTGTTTTTT
d_gene: NA; j_gene: TRBJ1-5; v_gene: TRBV5-1; abundance: many; CDR3aa: CASSVAGLDNQPQHF; CDR3nt: TGCGCCAGCAGCGTGGCGGGGCTTGACAATCAGCCCCAGCATTTT
d_gene: TRBD1; j_gene: TRBJ2-3; v_gene: TRBV5-1; abundance: NA; CDR3aa: CASSLGTGVTDTQYF; CDR3nt: TGCGCCAGCAGCTTGGGGACAGGGGTCACAGATACGCAGTATTTT
d_gene: NA; j_gene: TRBJ1-2; v_gene: TRBV20-1; abundance: NA; CDR3aa: CSAQDGDSYTF; CDR3nt: TGCAGTGCTCAGGACGGAGATAGCTACACCTTC
d_gene: NA; j_gene: TRBJ1-3; v_gene: TRBV6-1; abundance: NA; CDR3aa: CASSIRTDYSGNTIYF; CDR3nt: TGTGCCAGCAGTATCCGGACGGACTACTCTGGAAACACCATATATTTT
d_gene: NA; j_gene: TRBJ1-1; v_gene: TRBV14; abundance: NA; CDR3aa: CASSPPLNTEAFF; CDR3nt: TGTGCCAGCAGCCCCCCCCTGAACACTGAAGCTTTCTTT
d_gene: TRBD2; j_gene: TRBJ2-5; v_gene: TRBV12-3/TRBV12-4; abundance: few; CDR3aa: CASRAPGGETQYF; CDR3nt: TGTGCCAGCAGGGCGCCGGGGGGAGAGACCCAGTACTTC
d_gene: NA; j_gene: TRBJ2-5; v_gene: TRBV7-3; abundance: NA; CDR3aa: CASSPGTYSGETQYF; CDR3nt: TGTGCCAGCAGCCCAGGGACCTATTCGGGGGAGACCCAGTACTTC
d_gene: NA; j_gene: TRBJ2-5; v_gene: TRBV29-1; abundance: many; CDR3aa: CSVFDRLGETQYF; CDR3nt: TGCAGCGTTTTCGACAGGCTGGGGGAGACCCAGTACTTC
d_gene: NA; j_gene: TRBJ2-7; v_gene: TRBV7-3; abundance: many; CDR3aa: CASSLKRSSSYEQYF; CDR3nt: TGTGCCAGCAGCTTAAAGCGGTCGAGCTCCTACGAGCAGTACTTC
d_gene: TRBD1; j_gene: TRBJ1-3; v_gene: TRBV28; abundance: many; CDR3aa: CASSLSDRVSGNTIYF; CDR3nt: TGTGCCAGCAGCTTATCCGACAGGGTCTCTGGAAACACCATATATTTT
d_gene: NA; j_gene: TRBJ2-2; v_gene: TRBV28; abundance: many; CDR3aa: CASSPGHRGELFF; CDR3nt: TGTGCCAGCAGTCCTGGACATCGCGGGGAGCTGTTTTTT
d_gene: TRBD2; j_gene: TRBJ2-1; v_gene: TRBV11-2; abundance: NA; CDR3aa: CASSSTSGEGEQFF; CDR3nt: TGTGCCAGCAGCTCGACTAGCGGGGAGGGGGAGCAGTTCTTC
d_gene: TRBD2; j_gene: TRBJ2-3; v_gene: TRBV6-1; abundance: many; CDR3aa: CASSPRAGGGPSTDTQYF; CDR3nt: TGTGCCAGCAGCCCTCGCGCGGGAGGAGGTCCTAGCACAGATACGCAGTATTTT
d_gene: NA; j_gene: TRBJ1-2; v_gene: TRBV9; abundance: NA; CDR3aa: CASSGALGNYGYTF; CDR3nt: TGTGCCAGCAGCGGGGCCCTCGGAAACTATGGCTACACCTTC
d_gene: NA; j_gene: TRBJ1-2; v_gene: TRBV5-1; abundance: few; CDR3aa: CASSFRGELGYGYTF; CDR3nt: TGCGCCAGCAGCTTCCGGGGTGAGCTTGGCTATGGCTACACCTTC
d_gene: NA; j_gene: TRBJ1-2; v_gene: TRBV7-6; abundance: many; CDR3aa: CASSTGRNGYTF; CDR3nt: TGTGCCAGCAGCACGGGTCGGAATGGCTACACCTTC
d_gene: TRBD2; j_gene: TRBJ2-5; v_gene: TRBV3-1; abundance: many; CDR3aa: CASSQGFRASGRFGETQYF; CDR3nt: TGTGCCAGCAGCCAAGGGTTCAGGGCTAGCGGGAGGTTTGGAGAGACCCAGTACTTC
d_gene: NA; j_gene: TRBJ1-1; v_gene: TRBV6-1; abundance: many; CDR3aa: CASSSIKNTEAFF; CDR3nt: TGTGCCAGCAGTTCCATCAAGAACACTGAAGCTTTCTTT
d_gene: TRBD1; j_gene: TRBJ1-1; v_gene: TRBV5-1; abundance: many; CDR3aa: CASSLGDSYTEAFF; CDR3nt: TGCGCCAGCAGCTTGGGGGACAGCTACACTGAAGCTTTCTTT
d_gene: TRBD2; j_gene: TRBJ2-3; v_gene: TRBV7-6; abundance: NA; CDR3aa: CASSSSGSLDTQYF; CDR3nt: TGTGCCAGCAGCTCAAGCGGGAGCCTAGATACGCAGTATTTT
d_gene: TRBD1; j_gene: TRBJ2-7; v_gene: TRBV28; abundance: many; CDR3aa: CASRTGVYEQYF; CDR3nt: TGTGCCAGCAGGACAGGGGTGTACGAGCAGTACTTC
d_gene: TRBD1; j_gene: TRBJ2-1; v_gene: TRBV19; abundance: many; CDR3aa: CASSIQGQGFNEQFF; CDR3nt: TGTGCCAGTAGTATACAAGGACAGGGGTTCAATGAGCAGTTCTTC
d_gene: NA; j_gene: TRBJ2-1; v_gene: TRBV6-6; abundance: many; CDR3aa: CASSYSAREWYNEQFF; CDR3nt: TGTGCCAGCAGTTACTCCGCCCGGGAGTGGTACAATGAGCAGTTCTTC
d_gene: TRBD1; j_gene: TRBJ2-1; v_gene: TRBV6-5; abundance: few; CDR3aa: CASSYSATGSYNEQFF; CDR3nt: TGTGCCAGCAGTTACTCCGCGACAGGGTCCTACAATGAGCAGTTCTTC
d_gene: NA; j_gene: TRBJ2-1; v_gene: TRBV28; abundance: many; CDR3aa: CASSLFGPQFF; CDR3nt: TGTGCCAGCAGTTTATTTGGCCCTCAGTTCTTC
d_gene: TRBD2; j_gene: TRBJ2-5; v_gene: TRBV20-1; abundance: NA; CDR3aa: CSARDGQGGNQETQYF; CDR3nt: TGCAGTGCTAGAGATGGCCAGGGAGGGAACCAAGAGACCCAGTACTTC
d_gene: NA; j_gene: TRBJ1-5; v_gene: TRBV20-1; abundance: NA; CDR3aa: CKRSNQPQHF; CDR3nt: TGCAAAAGGAGCAATCAGCCCCAGCATTTT
d_gene: NA; j_gene: TRBJ2-3; v_gene: TRBV11-2; abundance: few; CDR3aa: CASSLGAGLSTDTQYF; CDR3nt: TGTGCCAGCAGCTTAGGGGCAGGGTTAAGCACAGATACGCAGTATTTT
d_gene: NA; j_gene: TRBJ2-3; v_gene: TRBV6-1; abundance: many; CDR3aa: CASSCLPSSTDTQYF; CDR3nt: TGTGCCAGCAGTTGCCTCCCCTCCTCCACAGATACGCAGTATTTT